A single sample gave rise to the 22 T cell receptor beta chains below, sequenced in a study of OX40 agonist ivuxolimab in advanced cancers. Sequencing used immunoSEQ multiplex PCR; TCRdb keeps in-frame clones, though not all of them. The sample yields 80,000 or so clones, around 85% seen once. Sequenced here: CD4+ or CD8+ T cells sorted from blood, sampled in a trial of the OX40 agonist ivuxolimab. The receptors stem from an adult with an advanced solid tumor such as melanoma, head and neck, liver or kidney cancer.

The chain recombines TRBV10-3 with TRBJ2-3; maybe TRBD2 (6 bases). The V end was cut by 8 bases, the J end by 12 bases, with 27 bases between. The germline V gene has CDR1 ENHRY and CDR2 SYGVKD. This CDR3 is 15 amino acids long. The CDR3 nucleotides read TGTGCCATCGGTGCCGGCGGACTAAAACCCCCTCTACAGTATTTT. Translated, it gives CAIGAGGLKPPLQYF.

This clone has just one count. This sequence joins TRBV7-9 and TRBJ2-3, with D perhaps matching TRBD1 (6 bases). The CDR3 spans 16 residues. V lost 2 bases to trimming and J lost 0 bases, with 12 bases between them. Germline values: CDR1 SEHNR, CDR2 FQNEAQ (reference sequence). The CDR3 region is CASSLMGHQSTDTQYF. CDR3 DNA sequence: TGTGCCAGCAGCTTAATGGGACACCAGAGCACAGATACGCAGTATTTT.

The chain recombines TRBV30 with TRBJ2-7, with 9 bases identical to TRBD1. The CDR3 spans 15 residues. Losses at the gene ends were 0 bases for V and 0 bases for J; bases not matched to a gene: 3. In germline, CDR1 is GTSNPN, CDR2 SVGIG (reference sequence). CDR3 residues: CAWSVLQGASYEQYF. The CDR3 coding sequence is TGTGCCTGGAGTGTACTACAGGGGGCCTCCTACGAGCAGTACTTC. The complete variable domain, with remaining parts taken from reference TRBV30 and TRBJ2-7, reads SQTIHQWPATLVQPVGSPLSLECTVEGTSNPNLYWYRQAAGRGLQLLFYSVGIGQISSEVPQNLSASRPQDRQFILSSKKLLLSDSGFYLCAWSVLQGASYEQYFGPGTRLTVT.

The CDR3 sequence is CASSAPSGGLFLKYF. The CDR3 coding sequence is TGTGCCAGCAGCGCCCCTAGCGGGGGTCTCTTCCTAAAGTACTTC. The rearrangement joins TRBV9 to TRBJ2-7; 10 positions agree with TRBD2. Trimming cost V 3 bases and J 11 bases; bases outside gene matches: 14. The CDR3 is made up of 15 amino acids. In germline, CDR1 is SGDLS, CDR2 YYNGEE. The full variable domain, rest sourced from reference TRBV9 and TRBJ2-7, is DSGVTQTPKHLITATGQRVTLRCSPRSGDLSVYWYQQSLDQGLQFLIQYYNGEERAKGNILERFSAQQFPDLHSELNLSSLELGDSALYFCASSAPSGGLFLKYFGPGTRLTVT.

The J gene is TRBJ2-5, the V gene TRBV5-1, with a possible D match to TRBD2 (5 bases). Germline V lookup: CDR1 SGHRS, CDR2 YFSETQ. Trimming shortened V by 5 bases and J by 1 base, and 9 bases separated the two germline ends. The CDR3 loop spans 13 amino acids. The CDR3: CASSRSGQETQYF. CDR3 sequence (DNA): TGCGCCAGCAGTAGAAGCGGCCAAGAGACCCAGTACTTC.

The chain uses TRBV7-8 and TRBJ1-2, with 10 bases aligning to TRBD1. This CDR3 contains 15 residues. J lost 3 bases, V lost 1 base, and 2 bases had no gene match. The germline gives CDR1 SGHVS, CDR2 FQNEAQ. The CDR3 nucleotides read TGTGCCAGCAGCTTAGGAGGACAGGGGGACTATGGCTACACCTTC. Residues: CASSLGGQGDYGYTF.

The chain combines TRBV18 with TRBJ1-4; D remains ambiguous. Germline V lookup: CDR1 KGHSH, CDR2 LQKENI. Trimming shortened V by 1 base and J by 5 bases, and 5 bases separated the two germline ends. The CDR3 consists of 13 residues. The CDR3 DNA reads as TGTGCCAGCTCACCACTTGAAAATGAAAAACTGTTTTTT. It encodes CASSPLENEKLFF. Full variable domain (outside the CDR3, taken from reference TRBV18 and TRBJ1-4): NAGVMQNPRHLVRRRGQEARLRCSPMKGHSHVYWYRQLPEEGLKFMVYLQKENIIDESGMPKERFSAEFPKEGPSILRIQQVVRGDSAAYFCASSPLENEKLFFGSGTQLSVL.

The rearrangement links TRBV6-5 to TRBJ2-7, with D tentatively TRBD2 (6 bases). This CDR3 contains 15 residues. Trimming cost V 2 bases and J 3 bases, with 14 bases left between them. Germline lookup yields CDR1 MNHEY and CDR2 SVGAGI. The CDR3 sequence: CASSYPTAGGYEQYF. CDR3 bases: TGTGCCAGCAGTTACCCGACGGCCGGGGGCTACGAGCAGTACTTC.

This chain links TRBV19 with TRBJ1-2; D unclear. Trimming stripped 7 bases from V and 5 bases from J, with 17 bases between. Germline V gene sequence: CDR1 LNHDA, CDR2 SQIVND (reference sequence). The CDR3 loop spans 14 amino acids. CDR3 in amino acids: CASMVTAALYGYTF. CDR3 bases: TGTGCCAGTATGGTAACAGCGGCTCTTTATGGCTACACCTTC.

Remarks on this clone: In the same sample, other DNA sequences code for this CDR3. J is TRBJ2-7 and V is TRBV5-1, with D maybe TRBD1 (6 bases). The CDR3 is made up of 15 amino acids. V was pared by 0 bases and J by 2 bases, with 12 bases between. The germline V gene encodes CDR1 SGHRS and CDR2 YFSETQ. CDR3: CASSLEARGTYEQYF. The CDR3 DNA follows: TGCGCCAGCAGCTTGGAGGCTAGGGGGACCTACGAGCAGTACTTC.

This chain links TRBV6-1 with TRBJ2-2, with D perhaps given as TRBD1 or TRBD2 (6 bases each). V was cut by 7 bases and J by 7 bases, with 19 bases left in between. Germline V CDR1 and CDR2: MNHNS, SASEGT. This CDR3 has 15 residues. CDR3 DNA sequence: TGTGCCAGCACACCTGAGGGGGGAGCAGGCGGGGAGCTGTTTTTT. Encoded protein: CASTPEGGAGGELFF.

The chain combines TRBV19 with TRBJ2-5; 10 bases match TRBD1. The CDR3 spans 17 residues. The V and J ends lost 5 bases and 5 bases, in that order; junction bases with no gene match: 14. The germline gives CDR1 LNHDA, CDR2 SQIVND (reference sequence). CDR3 sequence (DNA): TGTGCCAGTAGTCCCCAGGGACAGGGGTTTATCTTGGAGACCCAGTACTTC. The encoded protein is CASSPQGQGFILETQYF.

CDR3 sequence (DNA): TGTGCCAGCAGCTTAGATCTGAGGAGTGAAGCTTTCTTT. This gives the protein CASSLDLRSEAFF. V usage is TRBV11-2 and J usage is TRBJ1-1; D not certain. This CDR3 has 13 amino acids. Germline V lookup: CDR1 SGHAT, CDR2 FQNNGV. The ends were cut back, 0 bases at V and 7 bases at J, with 9 bases in the middle.

The chain has TRBV10-3 and TRBJ2-6; 10 bases align to TRBD1. Trimming cost V 5 bases and J 3 bases; bases outside gene matches: 4. CDR3 length: 16 amino acids. Germline loops: CDR1 ENHRY, CDR2 SYGVKD. CDR3 sequence (DNA): TGTGCCATCAGTAGACAGGGGGCGCATGGGGCCAACGTCCTGACTTTC. It translates to CAISRQGAHGANVLTF.

The rearrangement joins TRBV4-1 to TRBJ2-5; 7 bases match TRBD2. V shed 4 bases and J 1 base; nucleotides not matched to a gene: 3. Germline V gives CDR1 MGHRA, CDR2 YSYEKL. This CDR3 has 14 residues. The CDR3 DNA reads as TGCGCCAGCAGCCGAGCGGGACTCCAAGAGACCCAGTACTTC. Translation: CASSRAGLQETQYF.

The genes are TRBV9 and TRBJ2-2; D is possibly TRBD1 (5 bases). V was clipped by 2 bases and J by 5 bases, with 13 bases between them. This CDR3 has 15 amino acids. In germline, CDR1 is SGDLS, CDR2 YYNGEE. The CDR3 region has the DNA TGTGCCAGCAGCGTGGGCAGCCAGGGAACCGGGGAGCTGTTTTTT. It codes for CASSVGSQGTGELFF.

This rearrangement joins TRBV7-9 to TRBJ1-1; D ambiguous. Trimming took off 5 bases at V and 1 base at J, with 11 bases between the two ends. The germline gives CDR1 SEHNR, CDR2 FQNEAQ (reference sequence). CDR3 length: 14 residues. CDR3 residues: CASSPPPGNTEAFF. The CDR3 nucleotides read TGTGCCAGCAGCCCTCCCCCAGGGAACACTGAAGCTTTCTTT. Complete variable domain (other parts from reference TRBV7-9 and TRBJ1-1): DTGVSQNPRHKITKRGQNVTFRCDPISEHNRLYWYRQTLGQGPEFLTYFQNEAQLEKSRLLSDRFSAERPKGSFSTLEIQRTEQGDSAMYLCASSPPPGNTEAFFGQGTRLTVV.

This clone has just one count. The chain links TRBV5-1 to TRBJ2-2; TRBD2 aligns across 7 bases. The germline V gene encodes CDR1 SGHRS and CDR2 YFSETQ. This CDR3 region has 12 residues. J lost 16 bases, V lost 0 bases, and 6 bases had no gene match. The DNA of the CDR3 is TGCGCCAGCAGCTTGGTCGGTCGGGAGGCGTTTTTT. Amino acids: CASSLVGREAFF. The full variable domain, completed using reference TRBV5-1 and TRBJ2-2, is KAGVTQTPRYLIKTRGQQVTLSCSPISGHRSVSWYQQTPGQGLQFLFEYFSETQRNKGNFPGRFSGRQFSNSRSEMNVSTLELGDSALYLCASSLVGREAFFGEGSRLTVL.

The genes are TRBV5-8 and TRBJ1-5; unclear D gene. This CDR3 has 15 residues. V lost 3 bases, J lost 2 bases, and 12 bases lay in between. Germline V lookup: CDR1 SGHTS, CDR2 YDEGEE. The CDR3 DNA sequence: TGTGCCAGCAGCTCCGCAATTGGCGGCAATCAGCCCCAGCATTTT. Translation gives CASSSAIGGNQPQHF.

The chain recombines TRBV27 with TRBJ1-5; tentative D call: TRBD1 (6 bases). Germline V CDR1 and CDR2: MNHEY, SMNVEV (reference sequence). The CDR3 is 16 amino acids. V shed 6 bases and J shed 0 bases, with 15 bases lying between them. The CDR3 nucleotides read TGTGCCAGCAGGGATGGGACAATTTATAGCAATCAGCCCCAGCATTTT. This codes for CASRDGTIYSNQPQHF.

This clone was counted a single time. The J gene is TRBJ1-1, the V gene TRBV6-6; no clear D gene. The CDR3 has 14 residues. Trimming pared 2 bases from V and 1 base from J, leaving 8 bases between. Per the germline V gene, CDR1 is MNHNY and CDR2 is SVGAGI (reference sequence). CDR3 amino acids: CASSYLDTNTEAFF. The CDR3, as DNA: TGTGCCAGCAGTTACCTTGACACGAACACTGAAGCTTTCTTT.

The chain recombines TRBV7-6 with TRBJ1-2; D is unresolved. The germline V gene has CDR1 SGHVS and CDR2 FNYEAQ. CDR3 length: 14 residues. The V end lost 1 base, the J end lost 3 bases, and 9 bases lay between the germline ends. The CDR3 DNA reads as TGTGCCAGCAGCTTAGGCCCAGGAGACTATGGCTACACCTTC. It yields the protein CASSLGPGDYGYTF.